The clone carrying this T cell receptor beta chain appeared once. Antigen: not known. The V gene's germline CDR1 is SGHVS and CDR2 FQNEAQ. CDR3 length: 15 amino acids. V dropped 0 bases and J dropped 4 bases, with 12 bases sitting between them. These data are taken from a study of cytotoxic CD8 clonotypes in ibrutinib-treated CLL. General study results and limits: Clonality was higher at ibrutinib response and returned toward baseline at progression.

Only in-frame clones appear in the TCRdb table, and some are missing; sequencing was by immunoSEQ multiplex PCR. This sample has roughly 150,000 clones, with 70% to 80% found just once. The sequences come from PBMCs, collected after 24 months of ibrutinib treatment. This TCR derives from a human donor with chronic lymphocytic leukemia. The chain couples TRBV7-8 to TRBJ1-1, with D possibly TRBD1 on 6 matching bases. CDR3 region: CASSLASGESTEAFF. The CDR3 bases are TGTGCCAGCAGCTTAGCGTCAGGGGAGAGCACTGAAGCTTTCTTT.